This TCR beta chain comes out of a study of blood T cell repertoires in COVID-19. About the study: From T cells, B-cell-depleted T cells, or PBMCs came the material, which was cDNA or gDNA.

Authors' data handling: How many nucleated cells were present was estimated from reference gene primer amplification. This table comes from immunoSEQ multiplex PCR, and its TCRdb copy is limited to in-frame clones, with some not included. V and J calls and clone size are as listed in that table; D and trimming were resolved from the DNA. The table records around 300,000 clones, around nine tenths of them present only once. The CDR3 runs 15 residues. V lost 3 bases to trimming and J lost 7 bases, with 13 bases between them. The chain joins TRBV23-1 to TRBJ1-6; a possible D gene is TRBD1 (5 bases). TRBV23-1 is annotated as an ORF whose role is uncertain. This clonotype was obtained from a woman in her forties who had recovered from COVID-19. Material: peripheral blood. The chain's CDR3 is CASSHRAGGNSPLHF. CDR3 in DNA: TGCGCCAGCAGTCATAGGGCCGGGGGAAATTCACCCCTCCACTTT.